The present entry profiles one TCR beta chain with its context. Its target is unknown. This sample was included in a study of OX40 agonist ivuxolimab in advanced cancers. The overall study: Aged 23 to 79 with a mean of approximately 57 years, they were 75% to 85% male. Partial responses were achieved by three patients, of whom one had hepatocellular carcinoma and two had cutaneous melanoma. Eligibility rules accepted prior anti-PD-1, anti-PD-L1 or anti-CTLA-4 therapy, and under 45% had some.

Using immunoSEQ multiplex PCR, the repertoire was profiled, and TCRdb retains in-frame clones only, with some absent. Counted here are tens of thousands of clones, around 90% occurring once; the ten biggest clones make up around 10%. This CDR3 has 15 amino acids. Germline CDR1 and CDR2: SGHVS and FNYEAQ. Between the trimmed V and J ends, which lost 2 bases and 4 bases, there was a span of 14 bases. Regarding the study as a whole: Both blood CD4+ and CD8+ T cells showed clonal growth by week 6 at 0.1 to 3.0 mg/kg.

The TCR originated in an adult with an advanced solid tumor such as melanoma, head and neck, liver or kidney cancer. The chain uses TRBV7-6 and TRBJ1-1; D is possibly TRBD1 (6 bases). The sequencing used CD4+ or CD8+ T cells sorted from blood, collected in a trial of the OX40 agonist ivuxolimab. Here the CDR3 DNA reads TGTGCCAGCAGCTTAAGGTTGCGGGGGGCCACTGAAGCTTTCTTT. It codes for CASSLRLRGATEAFF.